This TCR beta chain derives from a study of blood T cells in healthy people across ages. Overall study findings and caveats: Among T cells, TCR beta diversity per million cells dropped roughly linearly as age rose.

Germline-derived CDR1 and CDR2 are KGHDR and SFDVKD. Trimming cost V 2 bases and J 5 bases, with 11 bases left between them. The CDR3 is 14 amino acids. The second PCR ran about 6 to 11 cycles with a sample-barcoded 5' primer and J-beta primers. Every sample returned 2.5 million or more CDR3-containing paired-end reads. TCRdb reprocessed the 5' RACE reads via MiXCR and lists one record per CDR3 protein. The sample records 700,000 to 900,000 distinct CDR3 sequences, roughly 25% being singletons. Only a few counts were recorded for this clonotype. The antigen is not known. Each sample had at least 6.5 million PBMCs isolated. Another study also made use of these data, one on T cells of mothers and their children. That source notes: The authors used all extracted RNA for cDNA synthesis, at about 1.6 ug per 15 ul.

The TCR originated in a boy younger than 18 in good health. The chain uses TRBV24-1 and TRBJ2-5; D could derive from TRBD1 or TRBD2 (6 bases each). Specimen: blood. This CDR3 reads CATSDWGALETQYF. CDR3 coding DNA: TGTGCCACCAGTGATTGGGGGGCCTTGGAGACCCAGTACTTC.